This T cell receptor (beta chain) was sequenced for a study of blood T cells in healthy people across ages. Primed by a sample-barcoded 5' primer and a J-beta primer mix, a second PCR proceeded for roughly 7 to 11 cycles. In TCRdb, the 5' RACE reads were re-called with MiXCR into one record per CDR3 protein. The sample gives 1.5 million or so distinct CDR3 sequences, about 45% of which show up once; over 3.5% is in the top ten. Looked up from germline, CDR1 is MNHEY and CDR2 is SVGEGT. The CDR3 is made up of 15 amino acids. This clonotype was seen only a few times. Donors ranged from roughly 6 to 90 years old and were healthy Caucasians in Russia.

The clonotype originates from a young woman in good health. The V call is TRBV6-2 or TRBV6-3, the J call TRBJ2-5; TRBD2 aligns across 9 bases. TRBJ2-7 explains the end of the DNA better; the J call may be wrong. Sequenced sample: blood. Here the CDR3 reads CASKLAGIPPYEQYF. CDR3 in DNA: TGTGCCAGCAAGCTAGCGGGGATCCCTCCCTACGAGCAGTACTTC.